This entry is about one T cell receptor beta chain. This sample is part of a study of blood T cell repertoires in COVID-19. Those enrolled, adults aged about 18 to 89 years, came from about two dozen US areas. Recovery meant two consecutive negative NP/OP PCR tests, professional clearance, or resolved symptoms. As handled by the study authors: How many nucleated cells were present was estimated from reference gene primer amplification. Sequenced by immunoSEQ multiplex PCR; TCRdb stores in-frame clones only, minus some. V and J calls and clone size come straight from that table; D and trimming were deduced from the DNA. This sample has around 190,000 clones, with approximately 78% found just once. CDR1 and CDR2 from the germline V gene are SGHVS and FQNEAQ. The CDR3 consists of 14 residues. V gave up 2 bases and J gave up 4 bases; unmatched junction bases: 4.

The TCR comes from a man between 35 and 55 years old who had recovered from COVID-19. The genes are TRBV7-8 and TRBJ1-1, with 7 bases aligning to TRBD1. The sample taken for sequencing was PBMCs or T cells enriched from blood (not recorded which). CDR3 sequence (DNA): TGTGCCAGCAGCTTAACAACAGGGGCCACTGAAGCTTTCTTT. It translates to CASSLTTGATEAFF. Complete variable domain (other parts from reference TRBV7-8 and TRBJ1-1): GAGVSQSPRYKVAKRGQDVALRCDPISGHVSLFWYQQALGQGPEFLTYFQNEAQLDKSGLPSDRFFAERPEGSVSTLKIQRTQQEDSAVYLCASSLTTGATEAFFGQGTRLTVV.